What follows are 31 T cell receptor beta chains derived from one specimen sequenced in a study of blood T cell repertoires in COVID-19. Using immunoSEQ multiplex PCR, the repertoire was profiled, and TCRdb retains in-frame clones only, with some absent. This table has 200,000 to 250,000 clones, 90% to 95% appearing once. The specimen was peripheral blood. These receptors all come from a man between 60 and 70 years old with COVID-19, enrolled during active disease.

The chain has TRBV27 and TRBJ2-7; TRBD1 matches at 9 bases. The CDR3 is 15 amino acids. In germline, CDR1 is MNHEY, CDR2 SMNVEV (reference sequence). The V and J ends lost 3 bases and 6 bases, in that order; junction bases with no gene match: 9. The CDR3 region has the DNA TGTGCCAGCAGTTTCGGGACAGGGTCTCGACTCGAGCAGTACTTC. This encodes CASSFGTGSRLEQYF.

The CDR3 here is CATSEFTGWDGYTF. CDR3 in DNA: TGTGCCACCAGTGAGTTTACAGGGTGGGATGGCTACACCTTC. The chain has TRBV24-1 and TRBJ1-2; weak D call: TRBD1 (6 bases). CDR1 is KGHDR and CDR2 is SFDVKD in the germline V gene. The CDR3 runs to 14 residues. V lost 4 bases, J lost 6 bases, and 14 bases lay in between.

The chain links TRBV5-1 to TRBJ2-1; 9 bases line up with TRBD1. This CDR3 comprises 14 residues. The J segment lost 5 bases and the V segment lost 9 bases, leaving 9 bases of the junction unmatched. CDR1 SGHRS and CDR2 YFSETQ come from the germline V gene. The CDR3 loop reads CATSYRGRDNEQFF. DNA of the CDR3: TGCGCCACCTCCTACAGGGGGCGGGACAATGAGCAGTTCTTC.

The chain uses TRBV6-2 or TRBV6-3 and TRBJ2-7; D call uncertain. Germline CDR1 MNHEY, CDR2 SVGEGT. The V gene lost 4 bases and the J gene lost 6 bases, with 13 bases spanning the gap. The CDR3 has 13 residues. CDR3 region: CASSFLRSLEQYF. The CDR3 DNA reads TGTGCCAGCAGTTTCCTAAGATCTCTCGAGCAGTACTTC.

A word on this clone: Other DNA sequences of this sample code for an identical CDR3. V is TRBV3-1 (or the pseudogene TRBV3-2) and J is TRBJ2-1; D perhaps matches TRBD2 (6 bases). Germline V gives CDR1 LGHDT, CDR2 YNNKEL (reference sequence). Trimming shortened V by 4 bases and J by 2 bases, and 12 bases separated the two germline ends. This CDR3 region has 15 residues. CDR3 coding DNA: TGTGCCAGCAGCCTTAGCGGCGGGACCTACAATGAGCAGTTCTTC. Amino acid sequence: CASSLSGGTYNEQFF.

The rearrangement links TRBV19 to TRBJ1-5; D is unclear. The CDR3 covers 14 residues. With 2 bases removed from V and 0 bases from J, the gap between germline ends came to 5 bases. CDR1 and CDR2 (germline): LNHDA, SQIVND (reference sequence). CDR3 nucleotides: TGTGCCAGTAGTATAAGCGGTAGCAATCAGCCCCAGCATTTT. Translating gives CASSISGSNQPQHF.

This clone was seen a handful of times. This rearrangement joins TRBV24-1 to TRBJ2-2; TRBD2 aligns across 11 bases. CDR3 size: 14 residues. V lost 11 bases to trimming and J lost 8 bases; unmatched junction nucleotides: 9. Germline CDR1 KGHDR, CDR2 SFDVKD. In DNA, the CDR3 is TGTGCCATCCAAACTAGCGGGAGCAATGGGGAGCTGTTTTTT. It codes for CAIQTSGSNGELFF.

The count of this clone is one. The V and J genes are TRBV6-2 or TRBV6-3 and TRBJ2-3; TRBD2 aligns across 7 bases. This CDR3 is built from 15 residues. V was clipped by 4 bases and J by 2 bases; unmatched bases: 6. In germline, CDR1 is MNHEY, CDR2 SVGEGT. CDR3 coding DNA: TGTGCCAGCAGTTCCTTCGGGAGGCCCACAGATACGCAGTATTTT. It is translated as CASSSFGRPTDTQYF.

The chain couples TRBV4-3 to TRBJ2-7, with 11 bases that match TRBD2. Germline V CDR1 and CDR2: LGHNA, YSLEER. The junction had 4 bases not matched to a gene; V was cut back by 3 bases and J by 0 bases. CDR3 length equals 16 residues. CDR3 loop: CASSQGLADNSYEQYF. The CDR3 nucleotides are TGCGCCAGCAGCCAGGGACTAGCGGATAACTCCTACGAGCAGTACTTC.

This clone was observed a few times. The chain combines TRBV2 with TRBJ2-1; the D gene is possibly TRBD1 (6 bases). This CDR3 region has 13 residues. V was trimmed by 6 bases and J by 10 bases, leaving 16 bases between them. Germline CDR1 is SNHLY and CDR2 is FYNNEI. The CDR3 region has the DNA TGTGCCAGCAGCCGGACAGCGGTGGGGGAGCAGTTCTTC. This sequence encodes CASSRTAVGEQFF.

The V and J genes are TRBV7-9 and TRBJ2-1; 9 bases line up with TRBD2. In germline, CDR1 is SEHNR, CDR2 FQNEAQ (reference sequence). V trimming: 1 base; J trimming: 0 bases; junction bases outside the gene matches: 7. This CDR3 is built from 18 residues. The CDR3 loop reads CASSLGSGSGSSYNEQFF. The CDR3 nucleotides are TGTGCCAGCAGCTTAGGTAGTGGTAGCGGGAGCTCCTACAATGAGCAGTTCTTC. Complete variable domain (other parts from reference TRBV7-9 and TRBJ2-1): DTGVSQNPRHKITKRGQNVTFRCDPISEHNRLYWYRQTLGQGPEFLTYFQNEAQLEKSRLLSDRFSAERPKGSFSTLEIQRTEQGDSAMYLCASSLGSGSGSSYNEQFFGPGTRLTVL.

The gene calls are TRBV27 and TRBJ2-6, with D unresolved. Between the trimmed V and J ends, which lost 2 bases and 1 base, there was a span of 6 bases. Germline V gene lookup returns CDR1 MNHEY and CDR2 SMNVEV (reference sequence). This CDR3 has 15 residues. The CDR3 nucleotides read TGTGCCAGCAGTTTAGCCGGGTCTGGGGCCAACGTCCTGACTTTC. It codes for CASSLAGSGANVLTF.

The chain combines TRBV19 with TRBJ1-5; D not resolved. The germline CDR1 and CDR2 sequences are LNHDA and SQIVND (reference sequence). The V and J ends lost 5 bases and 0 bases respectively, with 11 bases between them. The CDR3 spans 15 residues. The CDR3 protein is CASSLYSDSNQPQHF. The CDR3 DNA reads TGTGCCAGTAGTCTTTACAGTGATAGCAATCAGCCCCAGCATTTT.

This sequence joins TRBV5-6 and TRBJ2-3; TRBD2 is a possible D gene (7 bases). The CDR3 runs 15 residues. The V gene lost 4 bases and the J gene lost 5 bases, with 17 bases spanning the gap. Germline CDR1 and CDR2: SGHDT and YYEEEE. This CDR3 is CASSPGGSTIDTQYF. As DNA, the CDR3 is TGTGCCAGCAGCCCGGGGGGCTCGACCATAGATACGCAGTATTTT.

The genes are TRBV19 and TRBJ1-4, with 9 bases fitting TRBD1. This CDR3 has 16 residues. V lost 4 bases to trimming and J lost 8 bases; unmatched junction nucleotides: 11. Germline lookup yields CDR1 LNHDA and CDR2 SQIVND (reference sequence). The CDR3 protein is CASSTSTGTGNEKLFF. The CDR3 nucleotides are TGTGCCAGTAGTACCAGCACCGGGACAGGGAACGAAAAACTGTTTTTT.

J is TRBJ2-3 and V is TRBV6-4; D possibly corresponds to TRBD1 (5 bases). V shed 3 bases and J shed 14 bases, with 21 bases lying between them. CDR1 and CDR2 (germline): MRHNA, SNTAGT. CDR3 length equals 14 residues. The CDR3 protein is CASSEGAANPIRYF. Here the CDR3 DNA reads TGTGCCAGCAGTGAAGGGGCCGCTAACCCGATTAGGTATTTT.

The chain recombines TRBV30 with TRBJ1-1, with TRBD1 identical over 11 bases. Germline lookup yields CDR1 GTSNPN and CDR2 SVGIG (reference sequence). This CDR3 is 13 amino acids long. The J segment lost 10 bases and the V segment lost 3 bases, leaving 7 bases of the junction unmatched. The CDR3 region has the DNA TGTGCCTGGAGACGGACAGGGGGCCTCGTAGCTTTCTTT. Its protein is CAWRRTGGLVAFF.

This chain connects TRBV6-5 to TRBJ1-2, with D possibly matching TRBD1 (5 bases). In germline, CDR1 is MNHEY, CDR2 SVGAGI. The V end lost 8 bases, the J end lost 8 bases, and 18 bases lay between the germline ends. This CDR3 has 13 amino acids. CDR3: CASQPNRPDGYTF. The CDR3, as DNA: TGTGCCAGCCAACCCAACAGGCCAGACGGCTACACCTTC.

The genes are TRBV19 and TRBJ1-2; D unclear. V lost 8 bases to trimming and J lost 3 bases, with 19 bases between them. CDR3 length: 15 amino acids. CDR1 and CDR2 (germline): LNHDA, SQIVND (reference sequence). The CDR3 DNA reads TGTGCCAGTTGTGACGGTACACAAGGAGACTATGGCTACACCTTC. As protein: CASCDGTQGDYGYTF.

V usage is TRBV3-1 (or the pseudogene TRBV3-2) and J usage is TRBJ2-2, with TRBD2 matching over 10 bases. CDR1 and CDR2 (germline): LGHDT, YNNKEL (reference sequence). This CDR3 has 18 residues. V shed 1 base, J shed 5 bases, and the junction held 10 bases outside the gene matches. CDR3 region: CASSQVGVAGGRTGELFF. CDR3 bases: TGTGCCAGCAGCCAAGTCGGGGTAGCGGGGGGTCGAACCGGGGAGCTGTTTTTT.

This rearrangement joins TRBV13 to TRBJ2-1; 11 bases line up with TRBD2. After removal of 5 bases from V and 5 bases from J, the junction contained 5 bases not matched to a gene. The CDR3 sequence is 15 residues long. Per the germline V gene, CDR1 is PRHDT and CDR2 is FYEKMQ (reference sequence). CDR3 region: CASSLPGLADNEQFF. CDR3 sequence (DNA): TGTGCCAGCAGCCTACCGGGACTAGCGGACAATGAGCAGTTCTTC.

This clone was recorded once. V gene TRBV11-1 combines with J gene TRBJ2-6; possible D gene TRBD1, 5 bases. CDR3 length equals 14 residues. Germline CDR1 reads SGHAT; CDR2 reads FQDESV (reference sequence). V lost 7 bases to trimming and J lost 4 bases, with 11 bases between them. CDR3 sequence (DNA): TGTGCCAGCACTTATCAGGGAGGGGCCAACGTCCTGACTTTC. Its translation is CASTYQGGANVLTF.

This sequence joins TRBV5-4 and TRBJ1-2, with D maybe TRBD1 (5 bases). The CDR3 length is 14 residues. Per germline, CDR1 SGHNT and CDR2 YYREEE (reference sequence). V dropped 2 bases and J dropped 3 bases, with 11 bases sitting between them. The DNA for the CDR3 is TGTGCCAGCAGCTTAACCAGGGATGACTATGGCTACACCTTC. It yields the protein CASSLTRDDYGYTF.

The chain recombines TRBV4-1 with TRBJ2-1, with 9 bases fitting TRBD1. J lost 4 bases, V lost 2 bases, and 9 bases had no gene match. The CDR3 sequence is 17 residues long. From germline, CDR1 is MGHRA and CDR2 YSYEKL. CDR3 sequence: CASSQKYPGTGYNEQFF. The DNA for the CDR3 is TGCGCCAGCAGCCAAAAGTACCCCGGGACAGGGTACAATGAGCAGTTCTTC.

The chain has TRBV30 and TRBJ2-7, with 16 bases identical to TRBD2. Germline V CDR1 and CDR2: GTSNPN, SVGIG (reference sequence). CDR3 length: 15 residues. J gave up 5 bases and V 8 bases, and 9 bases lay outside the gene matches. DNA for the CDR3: TGTGCCGGCTCCGGGACTAGCGGGGGGGTTAACGAGCAGTACTTC. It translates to CAGSGTSGGVNEQYF.

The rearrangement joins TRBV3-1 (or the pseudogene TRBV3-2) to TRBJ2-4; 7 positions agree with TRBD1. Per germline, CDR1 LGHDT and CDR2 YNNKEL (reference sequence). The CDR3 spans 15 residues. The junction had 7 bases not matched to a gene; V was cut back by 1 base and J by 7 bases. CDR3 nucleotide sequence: TGTGCCAGCAGCCAAGGAAGAGGGACAGTGAACATTCAGTACTTC. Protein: CASSQGRGTVNIQYF.

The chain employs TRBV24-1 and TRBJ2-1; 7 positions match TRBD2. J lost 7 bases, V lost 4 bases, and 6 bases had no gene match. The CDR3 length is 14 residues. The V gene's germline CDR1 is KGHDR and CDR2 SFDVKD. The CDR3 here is CATSDPASGNEQFF. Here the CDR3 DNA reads TGTGCCACCAGTGACCCCGCTAGCGGAAATGAGCAGTTCTTC.

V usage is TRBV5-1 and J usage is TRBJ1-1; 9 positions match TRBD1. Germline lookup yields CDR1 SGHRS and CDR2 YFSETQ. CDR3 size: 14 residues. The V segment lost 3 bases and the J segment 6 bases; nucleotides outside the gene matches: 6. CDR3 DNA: TGCGCCAGCAGCTCACAGGGGGCGAGCGCTGAAGCTTTCTTT. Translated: CASSSQGASAEAFF.

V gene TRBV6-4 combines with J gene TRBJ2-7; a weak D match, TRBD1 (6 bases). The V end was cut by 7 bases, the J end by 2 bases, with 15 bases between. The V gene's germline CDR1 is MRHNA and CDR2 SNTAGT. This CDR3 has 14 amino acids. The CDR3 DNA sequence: TGTGCCAGCATAAACAGGGCCATCCCCTACGAGCAGTACTTC. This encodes CASINRAIPYEQYF.

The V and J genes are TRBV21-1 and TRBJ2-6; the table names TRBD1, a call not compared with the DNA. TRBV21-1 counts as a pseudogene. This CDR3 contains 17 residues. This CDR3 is CASSPSEGAPGANVLTF. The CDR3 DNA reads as TGTGCCAGCAGCCCCAGTGAGGGGGCGCCTGGGGCCAACGTCCTGACTTTC.

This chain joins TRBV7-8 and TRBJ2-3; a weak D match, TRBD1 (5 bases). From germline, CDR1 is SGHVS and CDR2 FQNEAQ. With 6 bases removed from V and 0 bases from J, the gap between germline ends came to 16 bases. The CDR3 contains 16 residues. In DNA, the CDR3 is TGTGCCAGCAGGTCCTATTTGACAGCGAGCACAGATACGCAGTATTTT. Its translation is CASRSYLTASTDTQYF.